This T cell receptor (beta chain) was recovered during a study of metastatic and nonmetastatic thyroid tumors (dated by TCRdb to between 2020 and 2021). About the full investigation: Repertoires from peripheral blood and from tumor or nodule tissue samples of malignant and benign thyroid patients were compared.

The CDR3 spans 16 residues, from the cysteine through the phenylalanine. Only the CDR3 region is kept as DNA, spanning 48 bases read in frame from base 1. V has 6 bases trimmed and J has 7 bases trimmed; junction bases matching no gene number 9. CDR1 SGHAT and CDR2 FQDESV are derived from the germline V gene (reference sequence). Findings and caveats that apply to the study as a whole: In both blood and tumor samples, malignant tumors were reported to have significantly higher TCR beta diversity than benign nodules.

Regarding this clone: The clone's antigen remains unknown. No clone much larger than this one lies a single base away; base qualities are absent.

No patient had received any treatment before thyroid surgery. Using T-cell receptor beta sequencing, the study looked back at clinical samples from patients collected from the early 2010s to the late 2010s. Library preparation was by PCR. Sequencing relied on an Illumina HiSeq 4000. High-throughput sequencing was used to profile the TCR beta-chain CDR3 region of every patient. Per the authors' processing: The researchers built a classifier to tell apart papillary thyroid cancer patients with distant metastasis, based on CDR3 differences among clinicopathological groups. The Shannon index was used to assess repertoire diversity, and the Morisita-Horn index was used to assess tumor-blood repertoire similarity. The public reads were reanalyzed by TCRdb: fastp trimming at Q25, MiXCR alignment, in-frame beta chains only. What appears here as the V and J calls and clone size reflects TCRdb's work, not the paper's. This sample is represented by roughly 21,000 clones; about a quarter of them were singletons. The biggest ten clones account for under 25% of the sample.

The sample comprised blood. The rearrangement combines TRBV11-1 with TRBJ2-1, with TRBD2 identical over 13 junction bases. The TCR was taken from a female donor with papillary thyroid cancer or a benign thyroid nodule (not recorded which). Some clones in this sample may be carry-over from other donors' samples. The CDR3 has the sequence CASRPLAGGLGNEQFF. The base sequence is TGTGCCAGCAGACCACTAGCGGGGGGGCTGGGGAATGAGCAGTTCTTC.